The 4 T cell receptor beta chains given below trace back to one sample, sequenced in a study of blood T cell repertoires in COVID-19. The assay was immunoSEQ multiplex PCR, and TCRdb's table has in-frame clones only and misses some. The sample includes roughly 92,000 clones, 90% of them seen just once. Material: peripheral blood. These receptors were collected from a middle-aged man with acute or convalescent COVID-19.

CDR3 region: CASSKAIPDPRTKQETQYF. CDR3 sequence (DNA): TGTGCCAGCAGCAAAGCGATACCCGACCCCAGGACAAAGCAAGAGACCCAGTACTTC. The chain uses TRBV21-1 and TRBJ2-5; the D call TRBD1 from the table was never checked on the DNA. TRBV21-1 is a known pseudogene. This CDR3 is built from 19 residues.

This chain connects TRBV30 to TRBJ2-5, with a tentative D call TRBD1 (6 bases). Germline-derived CDR1 and CDR2 are GTSNPN and SVGIG (reference sequence). CDR3 length equals 14 residues. Trimming shortened V by 4 bases and J by 5 bases, and 17 bases separated the two germline ends. CDR3 bases: TGTGCCTGGAAATCCGACAGGCCACGGGAGACCCAGTACTTC. Protein: CAWKSDRPRETQYF.

The rearrangement links TRBV7-9 to TRBJ1-1, with D possibly being TRBD1 (5 bases). The V gene's germline CDR1 is SEHNR and CDR2 FQNEAQ (reference sequence). Deletions cut 11 bases from V and 2 bases from J, with 12 bases between. This CDR3 contains 12 residues. Here the CDR3 reads CAHSGPNTEAFF. CDR3 nucleotide sequence: TGTGCCCACTCAGGGCCTAACACTGAAGCTTTCTTT.

The rearrangement joins TRBV3-1 (or the pseudogene TRBV3-2) to TRBJ2-2, with 7 bases lining up with TRBD2. The CDR3 length is 15 residues. V trimming: 1 base; J trimming: 6 bases; junction bases outside the gene matches: 5. The germline V gene has CDR1 LGHDT and CDR2 YNNKEL (reference sequence). The CDR3 region is CASSQVNSGPGELFF. The CDR3 bases are TGTGCCAGCAGCCAAGTGAATAGCGGGCCCGGGGAGCTGTTTTTT.